The next 12 T cell receptor beta chains were all read from a single sample in a study of cytomegalovirus exposure and HLA in healthy donors. 60 Vbeta and 13 Jbeta primers were used in PCR. Assay used: immunoSEQ multiplex PCR; TCRdb lists only in-frame clones, some missing. The profile covers 180,000 or so clones, with under 80% appearing a single time and less than 2.5% taken by the ten largest. Sequencing was done on a sample of PBMCs. The receptor set was obtained from a woman aged 25 to 39 in good health and CMV-seropositive.

This rearrangement joins TRBV5-1 to TRBJ2-1; D uncertain. From germline, CDR1 is SGHRS and CDR2 YFSETQ. The CDR3 sequence is 14 residues long. V was cut by 1 base and J by 6 bases, with 11 bases left in between. CDR3 in amino acids: CASSLYPGSNEQFF. In DNA, the CDR3 is TGCGCCAGCAGCTTGTATCCAGGCTCCAATGAGCAGTTCTTC.

The chain combines TRBV6-1 with TRBJ2-2; D is possibly TRBD1 (5 bases). The CDR3 totals 13 residues. Per the germline V gene, CDR1 is MNHNS and CDR2 is SASEGT. The V and J ends lost 7 bases and 4 bases respectively, with 10 bases between them. Here the CDR3 DNA reads TGTGCCAGCACCAAGGACATCACCGGGGAGCTGTTTTTT. It translates to CASTKDITGELFF.

V usage is TRBV5-5 and J usage is TRBJ1-6, with 9 bases identical to TRBD1. V shed 2 bases, J shed 7 bases, and the junction held 1 base outside the gene matches. This CDR3 has 14 residues. The germline V gene has CDR1 SGHKS and CDR2 YYEKEE (reference sequence). CDR3 loop: CASSFGQGNSPLHF. DNA of the CDR3: TGTGCCAGCAGCTTTGGACAGGGGAATTCACCCCTCCACTTT.

The V gene is TRBV2, the J gene TRBJ2-3; D is possibly TRBD2 (6 bases). This CDR3 region has 14 residues. Trimming pared 3 bases from V and 9 bases from J, leaving 16 bases between. Looked up from germline, CDR1 is SNHLY and CDR2 is FYNNEI. The chain's CDR3 is CASSDGGARATQYF. The CDR3 coding sequence is TGTGCCAGCAGTGATGGCGGGGCCCGGGCCACGCAGTATTTT.

This clone was detected a few times. V and J are TRBV7-9 and TRBJ2-7; D gene uncertain. Looked up from germline, CDR1 is SEHNR and CDR2 is FQNEAQ (reference sequence). The length of the CDR3 is 11 residues. Trimming stripped 5 bases from V and 5 bases from J, with 7 bases between. The CDR3 DNA reads TGTGCCAGCAGCCTCGCTAACGAGCAGTACTTC. This translates into CASSLANEQYF.

V is TRBV18 and J is TRBJ1-1; D remains unclear. This CDR3 region has 15 residues. Germline CDR1 reads KGHSH; CDR2 reads LQKENI. The germline V and J ends were trimmed by 0 bases and 1 base, with 9 bases remaining between them. CDR3 protein: CASSPPYTRNTEAFF. CDR3 coding DNA: TGTGCCAGCTCACCACCTTACACAAGGAACACTGAAGCTTTCTTT.

The CDR3 DNA reads as TGTGCCAGCAGTTTTAGGGGGCATCAGCCCCAGCATTTT. It yields the protein CASSFRGHQPQHF. The rearrangement uses TRBV28 and TRBJ1-5, with 7 bases aligning to TRBD1. The length of the CDR3 is 13 residues. CDR1 is MDHEN, CDR2 SYDVKM, per germline. The V segment lost 3 bases and the J segment 5 bases; nucleotides outside the gene matches: 1.

The V and J genes are TRBV6-5 and TRBJ2-2, with D tentatively TRBD2 (6 bases). This CDR3 has 14 amino acids. Trimming stripped 0 bases from V and 7 bases from J, with 9 bases between. Germline loops: CDR1 MNHEY, CDR2 SVGAGI. The DNA of the CDR3 is TGTGCCAGCAGTTACTCGCAGGAGGGCGGGGAGCTGTTTTTT. Encoded protein: CASSYSQEGGELFF.

In this sample, this clone turned up a few times. The rearrangement uses TRBV4-3 and TRBJ1-2; D ambiguous. The CDR3 has 15 residues. V was shortened by 0 bases and J by 3 bases, with 11 bases between the two germline ends. Germline V lookup: CDR1 LGHNA, CDR2 YSLEER. CDR3 DNA: TGCGCCAGCAGCCAAGAGGAGTCCTTAGACTATGGCTACACCTTC. As protein: CASSQEESLDYGYTF.

The chain is built from TRBV25-1 and TRBJ2-1; D may be TRBD2 (6 bases). From germline, CDR1 is MGHDK and CDR2 SYGVNS. V was shortened by 3 bases and J by 10 bases, with 10 bases between the two germline ends. CDR3 length: 12 residues. CDR3 residues: CASSDLTREQFF. CDR3 coding DNA: TGTGCCAGCAGTGACCTGACTAGGGAGCAGTTCTTC.

In its sample, this clone was seen a few times. This chain uses TRBV18 with TRBJ2-1; D perhaps matches TRBD1 (5 bases). Germline V gene lookup returns CDR1 KGHSH and CDR2 LQKENI. This CDR3 has 15 residues. V shed 5 bases and J shed 0 bases, with 11 bases lying between them. DNA for the CDR3: TGTGCCAGCTCAAGTCAGGGTCTCTCCTACAATGAGCAGTTCTTC. As protein: CASSSQGLSYNEQFF.

CDR3 amino acids: CASHQGWGAYEQYF. DNA for the CDR3: TGCGCCAGCCACCAGGGGTGGGGAGCCTACGAGCAGTACTTC. V gene TRBV5-1 combines with J gene TRBJ2-7; tentatively, D is TRBD1 (6 bases). Germline V gene sequence: CDR1 SGHRS, CDR2 YFSETQ. With 7 bases removed from V and 2 bases from J, the gap between germline ends came to 16 bases. This CDR3 is 14 amino acids long.